Below, 2 T cell receptor beta chains from the same sample are listed, as sequenced in a study of CD8+ T cells in alopecia areata. Reverse transcription of extracted RNA yielded cDNA, which provided the sequencing template. Profiling relied on immunoSEQ multiplex PCR, and the TCRdb table lists in-frame clones only, not all of them. The sample holds fewer than 110,000 clones, around 59% seen once. Sequenced material: CD4+ T cells sorted from blood. Every receptor here comes from a human donor in good health.

This chain joins TRBV30 and TRBJ1-1; D is possibly TRBD1 (5 bases). Germline CDR1 is GTSNPN and CDR2 is SVGIG (reference sequence). Deletions cut 3 bases from V and 0 bases from J, with 8 bases between. The CDR3 is made up of 13 amino acids. CDR3 DNA sequence: TGTGCCTGGAGGGGGGGTATGAACACTGAAGCTTTCTTT. Translation: CAWRGGMNTEAFF.

This clone was seen a handful of times. The rearrangement uses TRBV2 and TRBJ1-2; D gene uncertain. V gave up 3 bases and J gave up 7 bases, with 6 bases separating them. There are 11 residues in the CDR3. Germline V gene lookup returns CDR1 SNHLY and CDR2 FYNNEI. The CDR3 DNA follows: TGTGCCAGCAGTGATCTCGGTGGCTACACCTTC. Amino acids: CASSDLGGYTF.